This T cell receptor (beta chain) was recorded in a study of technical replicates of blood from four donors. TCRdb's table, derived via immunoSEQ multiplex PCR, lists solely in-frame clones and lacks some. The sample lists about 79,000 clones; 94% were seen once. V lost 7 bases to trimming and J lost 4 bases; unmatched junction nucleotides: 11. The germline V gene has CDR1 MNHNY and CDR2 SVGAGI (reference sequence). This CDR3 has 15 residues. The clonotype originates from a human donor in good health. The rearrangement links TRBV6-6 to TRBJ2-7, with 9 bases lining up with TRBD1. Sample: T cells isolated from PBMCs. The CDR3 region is CASMATGGIGYEQYF. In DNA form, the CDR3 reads TGTGCCAGCATGGCCACAGGGGGCATCGGTTACGAGCAGTACTTC.